The 20 T cell receptor beta chains below come from one sample, sequenced in a study of a mutant IDH1 vaccine in newly diagnosed glioma. Time point indicated: week 11, during vaccination. Doses of 300 ug of mutant IDH1 20-mer peptide were given with topical imiquimod. Generated by immunoSEQ multiplex PCR, the TCRdb table keeps only in-frame clones and is missing some. The data contain some 130,000 clones, roughly 78% of them singletons. These receptors' antigens are unknown. This material consisted of PBMCs, taken from a glioma patient whose treatment included an IDH1 peptide vaccine. Receptor source: a man aged 35 to 55 with glioma.

V is TRBV5-4 and J is TRBJ2-2; the D is unclear. V lost 2 bases and J 7 bases, leaving 6 bases between the germline ends. Germline assignment: CDR1 SGHNT and CDR2 YYREEE (reference sequence). The CDR3 is made up of 12 amino acids. This CDR3 reads CASSFWDGELFF. The CDR3 DNA is TGTGCCAGCAGCTTTTGGGACGGGGAGCTGTTTTTT. Full variable domain (missing parts from reference TRBV5-4 and TRBJ2-2): ETGVTQSPTHLIKTRGQQVTLRCSSQSGHNTVSWYQQALGQGPQFIFQYYREEENGRGNFPPRFSGLQFPNYSSELNVNALELDDSALYLCASSFWDGELFFGEGSRLTVL.

V is TRBV11-3 and J is TRBJ2-1; TRBD1 agrees at 7 bases. V lost 1 base, J lost 5 bases, and 5 bases stayed unmatched. There are 15 residues in the CDR3. Per germline, CDR1 SGHNT and CDR2 YENEEA. In DNA form, the CDR3 reads TGTGCCAGCAGCTTAGGCCAGGGGGAAAACAATGAGCAGTTCTTC. Its protein is CASSLGQGENNEQFF. Full variable domain (rest looked up from reference TRBV11-3 and TRBJ2-1): EAGVVQSPRYKIIEKKQPVAFWCNPISGHNTLYWYLQNLGQGPELLIRYENEEAVDDSQLPKDRFSAERLKGVDSTLKIQPAELGDSAVYLCASSLGQGENNEQFFGPGTRLTVL.

This clone appeared once. The sample has other DNA sequences that encode this CDR3 too. The V call is TRBV5-1, the J call TRBJ2-3, with D uncertain. The CDR3 loop spans 11 amino acids. Germline assignment: CDR1 SGHRS and CDR2 YFSETQ. Between the trimmed V and J ends, which lost 0 bases and 6 bases, there was a span of 2 bases. DNA for the CDR3: TGCGCCAGCAGCTTGGGGGATACGCAGTATTTT. Translation gives CASSLGDTQYF.

The J gene is TRBJ2-1, the V gene TRBV30, with D possibly matching TRBD1 (5 bases). V was clipped by 5 bases and J by 12 bases, with 14 bases between them. From germline, CDR1 is GTSNPN and CDR2 SVGIG (reference sequence). The length of the CDR3 is 11 residues. The DNA for the CDR3 is TGTGCCTGGGGCCCCAGGGCTTGGCAGTTCTTC. Amino acid sequence: CAWGPRAWQFF.

The chain carries TRBV10-3 and TRBJ2-1; 12 positions agree with TRBD2. Germline V gives CDR1 ENHRY, CDR2 SYGVKD. The trim removed 9 bases at V and 5 bases at J, leaving 5 bases unmatched. The CDR3 is 14 amino acids. The CDR3, as DNA: TGTGCCATGACTAGCGGGGGAATCCACAATGAGCAGTTCTTC. Protein sequence: CAMTSGGIHNEQFF.

This clone has just one count. This sequence joins TRBV7-9 and TRBJ2-5; tentatively, D is TRBD2 (5 bases). Germline V CDR1 and CDR2: SEHNR, FQNEAQ (reference sequence). The CDR3 has 16 amino acids. Trimming cost V 5 bases and J 0 bases, with 16 bases left between them. The DNA of the CDR3 is TGTGCCAGCAGCCCCGGCGGGTTTTCGTACCAAGAGACCCAGTACTTC. Translated: CASSPGGFSYQETQYF. The full variable domain, rest sourced from reference TRBV7-9 and TRBJ2-5, is DTGVSQNPRHKITKRGQNVTFRCDPISEHNRLYWYRQTLGQGPEFLTYFQNEAQLEKSRLLSDRFSAERPKGSFSTLEIQRTEQGDSAMYLCASSPGGFSYQETQYFGPGTRLLVL.

V gene TRBV9 combines with J gene TRBJ2-7; 9 bases agree with TRBD1. The CDR3 contains 16 residues. J was trimmed by 1 base and V by 4 bases; bases with no gene match: 9. The V gene's germline CDR1 is SGDLS and CDR2 YYNGEE. CDR3 residues: CASSTTGGRASYEQYF. The CDR3 coding sequence is TGTGCCAGCAGCACCACAGGGGGCCGAGCTTCCTACGAGCAGTACTTC.

This clone has only a few counts. CDR3 sequence: CASSLLGQASTEAFF. The CDR3 nucleotides read TGTGCCAGCAGTTTACTGGGACAGGCGAGCACTGAAGCTTTCTTT. This chain links TRBV28 with TRBJ1-1, with 8 bases aligning to TRBD1. Germline CDR1 reads MDHEN; CDR2 reads SYDVKM. This CDR3 region has 15 residues. J was trimmed by 4 bases and V by 2 bases; bases with no gene match: 6.

The V and J genes are TRBV2 and TRBJ1-1; tentatively, D is TRBD1 (6 bases). This CDR3 region has 17 residues. The germline V gene encodes CDR1 SNHLY and CDR2 FYNNEI. Trimming left V 4 bases short and J 0 bases short, with 18 bases between. CDR3 DNA sequence: TGTGCCAGCAGTGGGAAGAGGGGGGAGAGTATGAACACTGAAGCTTTCTTT. Translating gives CASSGKRGESMNTEAFF. Together with reference TRBV2 and TRBJ1-1, the CDR3 gives the full variable domain: EPEVTQTPSHQVTQMGQEVILRCVPISNHLYFYWYRQILGQKVEFLVSFYNNEISEKSEIFDDQFSVERPDGSNFTLKIRSTKLEDSAMYFCASSGKRGESMNTEAFFGQGTRLTVV.

The chain has TRBV4-3 and TRBJ2-3; 9 positions match TRBD2. V was clipped by 4 bases and J by 8 bases; unmatched bases: 10. The CDR3 runs 15 residues. Looked up from germline, CDR1 is LGHNA and CDR2 is YSLEER. The CDR3 is CASSPRGGGAGTQYF. The CDR3 coding sequence is TGCGCCAGCAGCCCACGGGGCGGGGGGGCAGGTACGCAGTATTTT.

The V and J genes are TRBV6-4 and TRBJ2-2; 11 bases fit TRBD2. The germline CDR1 and CDR2 sequences are MRHNA and SNTAGT. V was pared by 3 bases and J by 2 bases, with 5 bases of the junction left unmatched. The CDR3 is 17 residues long. In DNA, the CDR3 is TGTGCCAGCAGTGAACGACTAGCGGGACTCAACACCGGGGAGCTGTTTTTT. Amino acids: CASSERLAGLNTGELFF.

V usage is TRBV7-9 and J usage is TRBJ2-6; the D gene is possibly TRBD1 (7 bases). Trimming took off 5 bases at V and 1 base at J, with 15 bases between the two ends. Per the germline V gene, CDR1 is SEHNR and CDR2 is FQNEAQ (reference sequence). CDR3 length: 17 residues. As DNA, the CDR3 is TGTGCCAGCAGCGCTCAGGGGGGCGCTTCTGGGGCCAACGTCCTGACTTTC. Translation gives CASSAQGGASGANVLTF. Full variable domain (remainder filled in from reference TRBV7-9 and TRBJ2-6): DTGVSQNPRHKITKRGQNVTFRCDPISEHNRLYWYRQTLGQGPEFLTYFQNEAQLEKSRLLSDRFSAERPKGSFSTLEIQRTEQGDSAMYLCASSAQGGASGANVLTFGAGSRLTVL.

This chain links TRBV11-3 with TRBJ2-3; 9 nucleotides agree with TRBD2. Germline V gene lookup returns CDR1 SGHNT and CDR2 YENEEA. The CDR3 contains 16 residues. The J segment lost 5 bases and the V segment lost 5 bases, leaving 11 bases of the junction unmatched. CDR3 sequence: CASSPSRRGGEDTQYF. The CDR3 nucleotides are TGTGCCAGCAGCCCGAGTCGGCGGGGGGGCGAAGATACGCAGTATTTT.

The chain carries TRBV6-6 and TRBJ2-1; perhaps TRBD2 as D (5 bases). This CDR3 has 15 amino acids. Per germline, CDR1 MNHNY and CDR2 SVGAGI (reference sequence). The germline V and J ends were trimmed by 6 bases and 0 bases, with 12 bases remaining between them. The CDR3 spells CASSKLGSSYNEQFF. The CDR3 bases are TGTGCCAGCAGCAAACTAGGTTCCTCCTACAATGAGCAGTTCTTC.

This chain uses TRBV7-3 with TRBJ1-1; no firm D call. CDR1 and CDR2 from the germline V gene are SGHTA and FQGTGA. The CDR3 has 13 amino acids. V gave up 4 bases and J gave up 0 bases, with 6 bases separating them. As DNA, the CDR3 is TGTGCCAGCAGCTGGACGGTGAACACTGAAGCTTTCTTT. Amino acids: CASSWTVNTEAFF. The full variable domain, in which reference TRBV7-3 and TRBJ1-1 provide the parts outside the CDR3, is GAGVSQTPSNKVTEKGKYVELRCDPISGHTALYWYRQSLGQGPEFLIYFQGTGAADDSGLPNDRFFAVRPEGSVSTLKIQRTERGDSAVYLCASSWTVNTEAFFGQGTRLTVV.

CDR3 nucleotide sequence: TGTGCCAGCTCACCACCGGGGAGGGGGCGTGTAGACACTGAAGCTTTCTTT. The encoded protein is CASSPPGRGRVDTEAFF. The J gene is TRBJ1-1, the V gene TRBV18; TRBD1 matches at 7 bases. Unmatched junction bases numbered 10, after V lost 0 bases and J lost 3 bases. Germline lookup yields CDR1 KGHSH and CDR2 LQKENI. The CDR3 consists of 17 residues.

This clone showed up just a few times. The chain uses TRBV29-1 and TRBJ1-4; a weak D match, TRBD1 (5 bases). The CDR3 loop spans 13 amino acids. Germline V gene lookup returns CDR1 SQVTM and CDR2 ANQGSEA. V lost 5 bases and J 8 bases, leaving 15 bases between the germline ends. The CDR3 region is CSVRPSGTEKLFF. CDR3 DNA sequence: TGCAGCGTTCGTCCCTCAGGGACGGAAAAACTGTTTTTT.

In this sample, this clone turned up a few times. This chain links TRBV4-2 with TRBJ2-1, with a possible D match to TRBD1 (7 bases). Germline V gives CDR1 LGHNA, CDR2 YNFKEQ. The CDR3 runs 17 residues. Trimming removed 1 base at V and 1 base at J, with 14 bases between. This CDR3 is CASSQATTGRSYNEQFF. The CDR3 DNA follows: TGTGCCAGCAGCCAAGCGACGACAGGGAGGTCCTACAATGAGCAGTTCTTC.

The table lists this clone with many counts. The chain links TRBV7-8 to TRBJ1-6, with D possibly TRBD1 on 6 matching bases. Per germline, CDR1 SGHVS and CDR2 FQNEAQ. The ends were cut back, 4 bases at V and 10 bases at J, with 14 bases in the middle. The CDR3 runs to 14 residues. The CDR3 DNA reads TGTGCCAGCAGCTCGACAGGAGTCGGCTCACCCCTCCACTTT. As protein: CASSSTGVGSPLHF.

This chain connects TRBV7-2 to TRBJ2-1, with 10 bases identical to TRBD2. Per the germline V gene, CDR1 is SGHTA and CDR2 is FQGNSA. This CDR3 comprises 15 residues. Germline trimming cut 3 bases from V and 4 bases from J; bases unmatched to any gene: 3. DNA for the CDR3: TGTGCCAGCAGCTTTCGGACTAGCGGTTACAATGAGCAGTTCTTC. Residues: CASSFRTSGYNEQFF.